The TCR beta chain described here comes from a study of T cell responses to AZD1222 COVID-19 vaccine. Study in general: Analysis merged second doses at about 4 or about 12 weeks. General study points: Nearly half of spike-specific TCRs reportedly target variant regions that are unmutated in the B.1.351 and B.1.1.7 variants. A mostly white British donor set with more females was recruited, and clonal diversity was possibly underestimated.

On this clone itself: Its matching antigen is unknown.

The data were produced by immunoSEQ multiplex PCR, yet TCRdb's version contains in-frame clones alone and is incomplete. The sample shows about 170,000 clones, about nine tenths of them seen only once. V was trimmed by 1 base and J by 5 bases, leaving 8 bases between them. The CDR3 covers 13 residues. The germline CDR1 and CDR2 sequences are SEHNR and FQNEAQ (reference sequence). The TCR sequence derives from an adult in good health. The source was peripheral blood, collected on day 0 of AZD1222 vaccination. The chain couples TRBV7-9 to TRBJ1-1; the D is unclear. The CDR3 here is CASSLELGTEAFF. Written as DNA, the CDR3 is TGTGCCAGCAGCTTAGAATTGGGGACTGAAGCTTTCTTT.